Each of the 10 T cell receptor beta chains below was sequenced from the same sample in a study of Graves' ophthalmopathy and Graves' hyperthyroidism. The authors amplified TCR beta CDR3 regions from RNA transcripts. HTBI-primed first-round RT-PCR preceded second-round multiplex PCR. Using its own MiXCR run on the multiplex PCR reads, TCRdb lists one record per CDR3 protein. The data show hundreds of thousands of distinct CDR3 sequences, 22% seen once. The sequenced sample consisted of peripheral blood. These receptors all stem from a woman between 18 and 30 years old with stable Graves' hyperthyroidism. Some clones in this sample may be carry-over from other donors' samples.

This clonotype was recorded many times. The J gene is TRBJ2-7, the V gene TRBV20-1, with D perhaps being TRBD1 or TRBD2 (6 bases each). V lost 3 bases, J lost 5 bases, and 20 bases lay in between. There are 15 residues in the CDR3. The germline gives CDR1 DFQATT, CDR2 SNEGSKA (reference sequence). CDR3 loop: CSARSEGGVFDEQYF. The CDR3 nucleotides are TGCAGTGCTAGGTCCGAGGGGGGAGTTTTTGACGAGCAGTACTTC.

This clonotype was recorded many times. This chain joins TRBV5-1 and TRBJ2-2; the D gene is possibly TRBD2 (6 bases). Deletions cut 5 bases from V and 2 bases from J, with 10 bases between. The CDR3 contains 14 residues. The germline gives CDR1 SGHRS, CDR2 YFSETQ. CDR3 residues: CASSGGDNTGELFF. The CDR3 nucleotides read TGCGCCAGCAGTGGCGGGGACAACACCGGGGAGCTGTTTTTT.

This clonotype was detected many times. The rearrangement uses TRBV12-3 or TRBV12-4 and TRBJ2-7; 7 bases agree with TRBD1. This CDR3 region has 14 residues. With 6 bases clipped from V and 0 bases from J, the junction kept 5 bases outside the gene matches. The CDR3 here is CASRGQTYSYEQYF. CDR3 in DNA: TGTGCCAGCAGGGGACAGACTTACTCCTACGAGCAGTACTTC.

This chain joins TRBV6-1 and TRBJ1-2; possibly TRBD1 for D (5 bases). V was cut by 5 bases and J by 6 bases, with 16 bases left in between. This CDR3 spans 14 amino acids. Germline-derived CDR1 and CDR2 are MNHNS and SASEGT. As DNA, the CDR3 is TGTGCCAGCAGTCAGTGGGCCTCCAGGGATGGCTACACCTTC. This codes for CASSQWASRDGYTF.

This clonotype was counted between two and nine times. V and J are TRBV7-9 and TRBJ1-1, with unresolved D. Germline values: CDR1 SEHNR, CDR2 FQNEAQ (reference sequence). Trimming pared 7 bases from V and 1 base from J, leaving 10 bases between. This CDR3 spans 13 amino acids. The CDR3 DNA reads TGTGCCAGCACCCATAGTGGGAACACTGAAGCTTTCTTT. Protein: CASTHSGNTEAFF.

In this sample, this clonotype turned up many times. The gene calls are TRBV5-5 and TRBJ2-7, with TRBD1 as a possible D gene (5 bases). Trimming removed 2 bases from V and 4 bases from J, with 7 bases in between. The CDR3 spans 12 residues. Germline loops: CDR1 SGHKS, CDR2 YYEKEE (reference sequence). CDR3 region: CASSFPGYEQYF. CDR3 nucleotides: TGTGCCAGCAGCTTCCCAGGGTACGAGCAGTACTTC.

This clonotype was observed many times. The chain carries TRBV10-3 and TRBJ1-6; 7 nucleotides align to TRBD1. This CDR3 region has 15 residues. Germline CDR1 reads ENHRY; CDR2 reads SYGVKD. V trimming: 6 bases; J trimming: 7 bases; junction bases outside the gene matches: 9. The CDR3, as DNA: TGTGCCATCAGGGAAGGGGGCTTGGAAAATTCACCCCTCCACTTT. Protein product: CAIREGGLENSPLHF.

This clonotype has only a few counts. The chain is built from TRBV28 and TRBJ2-2, with 7 bases matching TRBD1. The CDR3 sequence is 13 residues long. V lost 10 bases, J lost 9 bases, and 11 bases stayed unmatched. Germline lookup yields CDR1 MDHEN and CDR2 SYDVKM. The DNA of the CDR3 is TGTGCCACTAGACTCGACAGGGTTCGGGAGCTGTTTTTT. This codes for CATRLDRVRELFF.

The chain recombines TRBV6-1 with TRBJ2-7; D is possibly TRBD1 (5 bases). The CDR3 extends over 13 amino acids. Trimming removed 4 bases at V and 1 base at J, with 8 bases between. From germline, CDR1 is MNHNS and CDR2 SASEGT. This CDR3 is CASSGWTSYEQYF. The DNA of the CDR3 is TGTGCCAGCAGTGGCTGGACATCCTACGAGCAGTACTTC.

This clonotype was seen a few times. The chain combines TRBV12-3 or TRBV12-4 with TRBJ1-1; possibly TRBD1 for D (6 bases). V gave up 3 bases and J gave up 7 bases, with 21 bases separating them. This CDR3 spans 16 amino acids. The CDR3 DNA is TGTGCCAGCAGTTTCGCCTTCACAGGGCTATCGGGTGAAGCTTTCTTT. Its protein product is CASSFAFTGLSGEAFF.